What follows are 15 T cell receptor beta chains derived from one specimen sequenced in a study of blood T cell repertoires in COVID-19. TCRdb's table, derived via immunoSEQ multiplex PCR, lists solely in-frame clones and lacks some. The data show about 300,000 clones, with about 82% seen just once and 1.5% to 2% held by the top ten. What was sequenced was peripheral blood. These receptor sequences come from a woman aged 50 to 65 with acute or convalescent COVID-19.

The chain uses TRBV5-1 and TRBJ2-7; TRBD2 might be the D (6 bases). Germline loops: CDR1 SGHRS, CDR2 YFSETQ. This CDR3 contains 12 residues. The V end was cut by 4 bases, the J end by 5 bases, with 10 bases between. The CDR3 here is CASSPGEDEQYF. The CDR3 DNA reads TGCGCCAGCAGCCCGGGGGAAGACGAGCAGTACTTC.

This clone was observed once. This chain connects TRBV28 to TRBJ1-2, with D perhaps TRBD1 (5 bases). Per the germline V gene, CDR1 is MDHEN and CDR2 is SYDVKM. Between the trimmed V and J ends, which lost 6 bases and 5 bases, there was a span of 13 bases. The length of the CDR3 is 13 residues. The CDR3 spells CASSPPGLYGYTF. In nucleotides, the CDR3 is TGTGCCAGCAGCCCGCCAGGGCTATATGGCTACACCTTC.

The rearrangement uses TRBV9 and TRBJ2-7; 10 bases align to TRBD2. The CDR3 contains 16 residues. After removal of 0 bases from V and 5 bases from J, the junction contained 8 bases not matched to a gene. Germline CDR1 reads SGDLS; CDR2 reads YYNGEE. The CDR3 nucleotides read TGTGCCAGCAGCGTAGGCCCCAGCGGGAGGGGACACGAGCAGTACTTC. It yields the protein CASSVGPSGRGHEQYF.

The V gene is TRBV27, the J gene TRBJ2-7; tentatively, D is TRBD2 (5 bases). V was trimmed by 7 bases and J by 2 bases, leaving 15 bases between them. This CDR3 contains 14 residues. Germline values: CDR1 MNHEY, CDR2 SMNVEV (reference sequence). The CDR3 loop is CASKGGLGAYEQYF. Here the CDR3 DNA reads TGTGCCAGCAAGGGCGGACTTGGGGCCTACGAGCAGTACTTC.

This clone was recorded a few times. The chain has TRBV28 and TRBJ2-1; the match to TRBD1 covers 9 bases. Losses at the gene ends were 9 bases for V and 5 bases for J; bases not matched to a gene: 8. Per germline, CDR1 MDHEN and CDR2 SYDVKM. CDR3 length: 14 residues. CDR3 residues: CASETGGIHNEQFF. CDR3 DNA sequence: TGTGCCAGTGAAACAGGGGGCATCCACAATGAGCAGTTCTTC.

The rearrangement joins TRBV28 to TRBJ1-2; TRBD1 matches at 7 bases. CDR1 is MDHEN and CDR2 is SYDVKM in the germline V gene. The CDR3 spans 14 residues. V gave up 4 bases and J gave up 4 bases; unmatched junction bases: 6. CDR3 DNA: TGTGCCAGCAGTTCGACAGGGAGAGGCTATGGCTACACCTTC. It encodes CASSSTGRGYGYTF.

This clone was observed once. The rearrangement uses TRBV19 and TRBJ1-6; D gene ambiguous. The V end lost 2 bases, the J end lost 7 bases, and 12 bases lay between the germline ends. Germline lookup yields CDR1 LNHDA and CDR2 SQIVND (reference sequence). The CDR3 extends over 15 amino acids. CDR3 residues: CASSITRVGNSPLHF. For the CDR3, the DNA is TGTGCCAGTAGTATAACGAGGGTGGGGAATTCACCCCTCCACTTT. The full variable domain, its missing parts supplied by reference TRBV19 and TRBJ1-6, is DGGITQSPKYLFRKEGQNVTLSCEQNLNHDAMYWYRQDPGQGLRLIYYSQIVNDFQKGDIAEGYSVSREKKESFPLTVTSAQKNPTAFYLCASSITRVGNSPLHFGNGTRLTVT.

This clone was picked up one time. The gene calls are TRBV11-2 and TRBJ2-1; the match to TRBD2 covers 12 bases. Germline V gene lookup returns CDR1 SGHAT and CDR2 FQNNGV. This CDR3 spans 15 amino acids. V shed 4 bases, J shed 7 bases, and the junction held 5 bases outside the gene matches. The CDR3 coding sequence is TGTGCCAGCAGCTCGGCGGGACTAGCGGGTAATGAGCAGTTCTTC. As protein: CASSSAGLAGNEQFF.

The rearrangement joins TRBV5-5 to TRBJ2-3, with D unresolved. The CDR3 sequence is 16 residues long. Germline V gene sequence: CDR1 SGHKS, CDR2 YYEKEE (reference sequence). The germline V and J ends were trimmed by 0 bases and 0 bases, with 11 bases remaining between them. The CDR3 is CASSLVSSSSTDTQYF. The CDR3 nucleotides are TGTGCCAGCAGCTTGGTGTCTTCTTCTAGCACAGATACGCAGTATTTT.

The chain's CDR3 is CASSLQGGYEQYF. CDR3 nucleotide sequence: TGTGCCAGCAGCTTACAGGGGGGCTACGAGCAGTACTTC. The J gene is TRBJ2-7, the V gene TRBV11-2, with a possible D match to TRBD1 (7 bases). This CDR3 is built from 13 residues. The V gene's germline CDR1 is SGHAT and CDR2 FQNNGV. The germline V and J ends were trimmed by 2 bases and 3 bases, with 8 bases remaining between them.

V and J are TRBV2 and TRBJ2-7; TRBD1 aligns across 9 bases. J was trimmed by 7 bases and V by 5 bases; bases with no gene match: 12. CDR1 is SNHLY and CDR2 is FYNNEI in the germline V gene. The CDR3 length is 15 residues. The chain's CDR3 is CASSPTPGQGREQYF. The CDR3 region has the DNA TGTGCCAGCAGTCCCACACCGGGACAGGGTCGTGAGCAGTACTTC.

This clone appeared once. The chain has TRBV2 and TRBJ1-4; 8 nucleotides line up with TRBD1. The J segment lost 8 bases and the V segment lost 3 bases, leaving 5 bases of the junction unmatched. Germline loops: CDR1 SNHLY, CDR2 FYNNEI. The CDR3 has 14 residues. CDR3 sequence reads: CASSDPGQEEKLFF. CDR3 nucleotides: TGTGCCAGCAGTGACCCGGGACAGGAGGAAAAACTGTTTTTT.

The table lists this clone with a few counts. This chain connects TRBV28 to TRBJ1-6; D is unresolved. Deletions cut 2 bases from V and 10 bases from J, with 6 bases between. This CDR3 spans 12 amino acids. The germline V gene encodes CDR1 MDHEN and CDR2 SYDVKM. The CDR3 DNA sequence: TGTGCCAGCAGTTTAAGTGGCTCACCCCTCCACTTT. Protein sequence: CASSLSGSPLHF. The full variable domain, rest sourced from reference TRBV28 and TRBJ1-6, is DVKVTQSSRYLVKRTGEKVFLECVQDMDHENMFWYRQDPGLGLRLIYFSYDVKMKEKGDIPEGYSVSREKKERFSLILESASTNQTSMYLCASSLSGSPLHFGNGTRLTVT.

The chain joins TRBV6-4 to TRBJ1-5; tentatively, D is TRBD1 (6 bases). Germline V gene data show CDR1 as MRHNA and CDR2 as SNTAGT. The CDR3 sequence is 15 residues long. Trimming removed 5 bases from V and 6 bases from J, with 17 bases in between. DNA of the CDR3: TGTGCCAGCAGTCAAGAGGGGGGGCTGGGTCAGCCCCAGCATTTT. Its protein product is CASSQEGGLGQPQHF.

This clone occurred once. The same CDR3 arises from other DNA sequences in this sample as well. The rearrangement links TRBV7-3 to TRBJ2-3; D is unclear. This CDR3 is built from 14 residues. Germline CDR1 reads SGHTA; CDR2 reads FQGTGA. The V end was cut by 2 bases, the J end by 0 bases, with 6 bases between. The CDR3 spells CASSLLGSTDTQYF. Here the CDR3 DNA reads TGTGCCAGCAGCTTACTAGGCAGCACAGATACGCAGTATTTT.